The clone carrying this TCR beta chain appeared a few times. PRAID combined immunodeficiency and autoinflammation. This table comes from immunoSEQ multiplex PCR, and its TCRdb copy is limited to in-frame clones, with some not included. The sample lists roughly 70,000 clones; under 95% were seen once. This sample is part of a study of stem cell transplantation in POMP-related autoinflammatory disease. About the study: Before transplant: CD4+ naive skewing, low CD8+ proportions, reduced cytokine secretion.

V was clipped by 2 bases and J by 4 bases, with 9 bases between them. From germline, CDR1 is SGHAT and CDR2 FQNNGV. There are 14 residues in the CDR3. This sequence originates from a human patient with POMP-related autoinflammation and immune dysregulation (PRAID). These T cells may partly come from the graft donor. This chain connects TRBV11-2 to TRBJ2-1; D ambiguous. The sequencing used CD4+ T cells from PBMCs, collected after stem cell transplantation. CDR3 amino acids: CASSLIFPYNEQFF. DNA for the CDR3: TGTGCCAGCAGCTTAATTTTCCCTTACAATGAGCAGTTCTTC.